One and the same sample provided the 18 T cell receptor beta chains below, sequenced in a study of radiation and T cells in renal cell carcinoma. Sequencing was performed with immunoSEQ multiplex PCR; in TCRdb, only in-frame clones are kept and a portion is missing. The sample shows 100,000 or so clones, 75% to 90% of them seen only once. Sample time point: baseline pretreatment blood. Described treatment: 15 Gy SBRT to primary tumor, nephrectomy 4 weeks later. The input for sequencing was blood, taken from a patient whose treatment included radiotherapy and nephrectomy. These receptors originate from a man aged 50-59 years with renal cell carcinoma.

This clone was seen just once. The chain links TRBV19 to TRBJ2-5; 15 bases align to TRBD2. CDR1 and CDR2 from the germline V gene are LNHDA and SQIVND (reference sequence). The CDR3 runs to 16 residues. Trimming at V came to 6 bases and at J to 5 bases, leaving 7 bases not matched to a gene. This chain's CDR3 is CASSMGLAGGGETQYF. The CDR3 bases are TGTGCCAGTAGCATGGGACTAGCGGGGGGCGGGGAGACCCAGTACTTC.

CDR3 DNA sequence: TGTGCCAGCAGTCGACCCCCCACCTACGAGCAGTACTTC. This codes for CASSRPPTYEQYF. The chain is built from TRBV27 and TRBJ2-7, with no clear D. The CDR3 sequence is 13 residues long. Germline CDR1 MNHEY, CDR2 SMNVEV (reference sequence). V was shortened by 5 bases and J by 2 bases, with 10 bases between the two germline ends.

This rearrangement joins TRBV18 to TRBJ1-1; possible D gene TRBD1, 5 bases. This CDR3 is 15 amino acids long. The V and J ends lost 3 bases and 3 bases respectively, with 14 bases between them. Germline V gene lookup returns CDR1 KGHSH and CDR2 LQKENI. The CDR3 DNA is TGTGCCAGCTCACCGTATGAGGGGAGGGACACTGAAGCTTTCTTT. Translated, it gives CASSPYEGRDTEAFF.

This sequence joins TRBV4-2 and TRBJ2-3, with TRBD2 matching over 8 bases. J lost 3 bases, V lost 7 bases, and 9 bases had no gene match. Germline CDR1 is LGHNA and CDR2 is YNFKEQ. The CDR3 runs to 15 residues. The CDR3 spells CASTGLAGGTDTQYF. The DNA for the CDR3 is TGTGCCAGCACGGGCCTAGCGGGTGGTACAGATACGCAGTATTTT.

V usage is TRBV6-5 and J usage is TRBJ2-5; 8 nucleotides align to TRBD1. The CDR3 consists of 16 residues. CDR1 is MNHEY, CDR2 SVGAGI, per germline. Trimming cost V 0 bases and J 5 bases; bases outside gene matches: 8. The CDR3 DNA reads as TGTGCCAGCAGTTACTCCCCCCAGGGGGCCCAGGAGACCCAGTACTTC. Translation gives CASSYSPQGAQETQYF.

CDR3 nucleotide sequence: TGTGCCAGCAGTGTCGAGGGTGAGCCTAGCACAGATACGCAGTATTTT. Translated, it gives CASSVEGEPSTDTQYF. The V call is TRBV6-1, the J call TRBJ2-3, with TRBD2 as a possible D gene (5 bases). The germline V gene has CDR1 MNHNS and CDR2 SASEGT. CDR3 length: 16 amino acids. Deletions cut 4 bases from V and 0 bases from J, with 14 bases between.

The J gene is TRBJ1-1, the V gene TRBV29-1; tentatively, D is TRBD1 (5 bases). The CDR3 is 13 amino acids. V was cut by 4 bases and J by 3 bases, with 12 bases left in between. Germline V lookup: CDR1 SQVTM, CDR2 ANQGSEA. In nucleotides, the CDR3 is TGCAGCGTTGTGCGACTGGGGGACACTGAAGCTTTCTTT. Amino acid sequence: CSVVRLGDTEAFF.

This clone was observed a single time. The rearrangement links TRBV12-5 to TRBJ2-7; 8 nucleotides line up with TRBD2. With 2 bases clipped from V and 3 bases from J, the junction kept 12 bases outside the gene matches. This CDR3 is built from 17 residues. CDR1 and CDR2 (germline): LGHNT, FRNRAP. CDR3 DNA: TGTGCTAGTGGTTTGAGAGCTAGCGGGTCCTCCTGCTACGAGCAGTACTTC. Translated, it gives CASGLRASGSSCYEQYF.

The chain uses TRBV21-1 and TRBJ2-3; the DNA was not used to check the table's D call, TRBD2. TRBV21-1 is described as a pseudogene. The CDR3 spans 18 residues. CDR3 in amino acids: CASSKEKGGTRRSDTQYF. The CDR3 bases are TGTGCCAGCAGCAAAGAGAAGGGCGGGACTAGAAGGTCGGATACGCAGTATTTT.

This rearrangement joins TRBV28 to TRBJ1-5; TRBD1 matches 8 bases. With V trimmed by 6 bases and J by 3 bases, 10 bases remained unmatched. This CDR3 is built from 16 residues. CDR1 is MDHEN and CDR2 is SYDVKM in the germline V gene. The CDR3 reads CASSATTGAVNQPQHF. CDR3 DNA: TGTGCCAGCAGCGCAACGACAGGGGCCGTCAATCAGCCCCAGCATTTT. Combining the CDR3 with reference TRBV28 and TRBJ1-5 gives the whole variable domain DVKVTQSSRYLVKRTGEKVFLECVQDMDHENMFWYRQDPGLGLRLIYFSYDVKMKEKGDIPEGYSVSREKKERFSLILESASTNQTSMYLCASSATTGAVNQPQHFGDGTRLSIL.

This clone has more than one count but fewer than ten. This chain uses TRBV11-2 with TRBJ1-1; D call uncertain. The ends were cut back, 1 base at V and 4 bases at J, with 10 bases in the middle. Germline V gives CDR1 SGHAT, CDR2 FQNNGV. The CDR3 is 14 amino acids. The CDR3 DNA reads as TGTGCCAGCAGCTTAGTCGGGGTCGGCACTGAAGCTTTCTTT. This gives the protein CASSLVGVGTEAFF.

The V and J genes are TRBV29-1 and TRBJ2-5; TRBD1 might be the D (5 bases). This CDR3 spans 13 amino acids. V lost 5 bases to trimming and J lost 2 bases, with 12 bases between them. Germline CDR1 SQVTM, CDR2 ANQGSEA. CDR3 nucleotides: TGCAGCGTTACGACAGCCTCTCAAGAGACCCAGTACTTC. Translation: CSVTTASQETQYF.

DNA for the CDR3: TGCGCCAGCAGCTTGGGGGCACCTCCGGGAAACATTCAGTACTTC. It yields the protein CASSLGAPPGNIQYF. The J gene is TRBJ2-4, the V gene TRBV5-1; D not certain. The V gene lost 0 bases and the J gene lost 6 bases, with 13 bases spanning the gap. CDR3 length: 15 amino acids. CDR1 SGHRS and CDR2 YFSETQ come from the germline V gene.

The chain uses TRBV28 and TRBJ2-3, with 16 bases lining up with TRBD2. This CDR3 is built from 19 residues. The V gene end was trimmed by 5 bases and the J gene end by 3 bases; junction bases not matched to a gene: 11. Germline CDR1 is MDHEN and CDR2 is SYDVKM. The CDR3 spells CASSQPRGLAGGPTDTQYF. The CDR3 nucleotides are TGTGCCAGCAGTCAACCCCGGGGACTAGCGGGAGGGCCAACAGATACGCAGTATTTT.

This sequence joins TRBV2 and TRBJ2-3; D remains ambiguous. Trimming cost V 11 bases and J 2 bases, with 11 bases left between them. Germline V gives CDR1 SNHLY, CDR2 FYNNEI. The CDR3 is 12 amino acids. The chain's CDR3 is CASQTTTDTQYF. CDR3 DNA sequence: TGTGCCTCCCAAACCACCACAGATACGCAGTATTTT.

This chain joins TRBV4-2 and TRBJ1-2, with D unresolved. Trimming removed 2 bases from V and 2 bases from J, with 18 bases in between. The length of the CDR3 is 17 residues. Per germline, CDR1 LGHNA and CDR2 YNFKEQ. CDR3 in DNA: TGTGCCAGCAGCCAACATGAGGATCTAGCAGGCAACTATGGCTACACCTTC. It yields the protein CASSQHEDLAGNYGYTF.

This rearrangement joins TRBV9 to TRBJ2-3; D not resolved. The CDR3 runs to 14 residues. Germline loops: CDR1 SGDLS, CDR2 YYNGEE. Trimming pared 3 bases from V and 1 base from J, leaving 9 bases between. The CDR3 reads CASSARAGTDTQYF. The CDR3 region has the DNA TGTGCCAGCAGCGCCCGCGCGGGCACAGATACGCAGTATTTT.

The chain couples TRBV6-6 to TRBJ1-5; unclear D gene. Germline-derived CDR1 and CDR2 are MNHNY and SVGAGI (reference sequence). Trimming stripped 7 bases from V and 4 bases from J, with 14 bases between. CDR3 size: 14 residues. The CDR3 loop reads CASTLGSGNQPQHF. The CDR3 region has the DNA TGTGCCAGCACCCTGGGATCGGGTAATCAGCCCCAGCATTTT.